This note documents a single TCR beta chain sequence. The antigen remains unidentified. This entry belongs to a study of CXCR3-negative and CXCR3-positive naive CD8 T cells. Study-level points and caveats: CXCR3-positive naive cells carried more hydrophobic TRB CDR3s than CXCR3-negative ones. Memory CD8+ cells showed much lower diversity, while both naive subsets displayed comparably high diversity.

Germline values: CDR1 SGHNT, CDR2 YENEEA. CDR3 length equals 13 residues. The libraries of TRB cDNA were constructed through 5' RACE using UMI labels. TCRdb re-called the 5' RACE reads and gives one entry per CDR3 protein, without DNA. Its listing shows over 55,000 distinct CDR3 sequences. The clonotype was recovered from a human donor in good health. Some clones in this sample may be carry-over from other donors' samples. V is TRBV11-3 and J is TRBJ1-1; TCRdb selects TRBD1, and the lack of DNA leaves this call unchecked. Input material: naive CXCR3+ CD8+ T cells from blood. The subset was: CD45RO-CCR7+CD27+CD95- naive CD8+ T cells expressing CXCR3 (TNR3+). This chain's CDR3 is CASSLGVRTEAFF.